This TCR beta chain was found in a study of T cells in Graves' hyperthyroidism and ophthalmopathy. RNA transcripts yielded amplified TCR beta CDR3 regions. TCR CDR3 underwent first-round RT-PCR with the HTBI primer set. Via MiXCR, TCRdb re-called the multiplex PCR reads, giving one row per CDR3 protein. Here the sample spans under 350,000 distinct CDR3 sequences, roughly an eighth being singletons. This clonotype showed up just once. The source of this sequence is a woman aged 40-49 years with Graves' hyperthyroidism. Sequencing was done on a sample of blood.

The CDR3 DNA reads TGTGCCAGCTCACCAACCCCCAGCGGGGAGCTGTTTTTT. Translation: CASSPTPSGELFF. The chain employs TRBV18 and TRBJ2-2, with D unclear. This CDR3 has 13 residues. The V and J ends lost 2 bases and 7 bases respectively, with 8 bases between them. Germline lookup yields CDR1 KGHSH and CDR2 LQKENI.